Sequencing of this TCR beta chain was carried out in a study of OX40 agonist ivuxolimab in advanced cancers. About the study: Ivuxolimab, which is an agonistic anti-OX40 (CD134) antibody, was administered to the patients. Enrolled patients in dose escalation had cancers that were hepatocellular carcinoma, melanoma, renal cell or head and neck cancer.

Repertoires were generated with immunoSEQ multiplex PCR, while TCRdb's copy carries only in-frame clones and drops some. The repertoire holds fewer than 85,000 clones, with 80% to 90% as singletons. Germline-derived CDR1 and CDR2 are KGHSH and LQKENI. The CDR3 is 14 residues long. Trimming shortened V by 1 base and J by 3 bases, and 7 bases separated the two germline ends. The sequence came from an adult with an advanced solid tumor such as melanoma, head and neck, liver or kidney cancer. This specimen was CD4+ or CD8+ T cells sorted from blood, taken in a trial of the OX40 agonist ivuxolimab. This chain joins TRBV18 and TRBJ2-1; no clear D gene. CDR3 loop: CASSPRVFYNEQFF. Here the CDR3 DNA reads TGTGCCAGCTCACCACGCGTGTTCTACAATGAGCAGTTCTTC.